One sample yielded the 18 T cell receptor beta chains listed below, sequenced in a study of cytomegalovirus exposure and HLA in healthy donors. Here immunoSEQ multiplex PCR was the method, and the copy in TCRdb shows in-frame clones only, minus some. The data show a few hundred thousand clones, more than 75% seen once. Sequencing was performed on PBMCs. These receptors were collected from a woman between 18 and 30 years old in good health and CMV-seronegative.

The chain has TRBV6-6 and TRBJ1-2, with 8 positions matching TRBD1. The J segment lost 2 bases and the V segment lost 6 bases, leaving 5 bases of the junction unmatched. The CDR3 contains 14 residues. The V gene's germline CDR1 is MNHNY and CDR2 SVGAGI (reference sequence). This chain's CDR3 is CASSPRQGNYGYTF. DNA of the CDR3: TGTGCCAGCAGCCCACGACAGGGGAACTATGGCTACACCTTC.

This rearrangement joins TRBV13 to TRBJ2-4, with a possible D match to TRBD1 (5 bases). V lost 8 bases and J lost 2, with 10 bases in between. CDR1 is PRHDT and CDR2 is FYEKMQ in the germline V gene (reference sequence). The CDR3 is 13 amino acids. The CDR3 protein is CASAQGSKNIQYF. In DNA, the CDR3 is TGTGCCAGCGCTCAGGGTTCCAAAAACATTCAGTACTTC.

This chain's CDR3 is CASSSDSAAGEAFF. In nucleotides, the CDR3 is TGTGCCAGCAGCTCCGACTCGGCGGCGGGTGAGGCTTTCTTT. V is TRBV7-2 and J is TRBJ1-1; D ambiguous. The CDR3 is 14 amino acids. The V gene's germline CDR1 is SGHTA and CDR2 FQGNSA. Trimming stripped 4 bases from V and 11 bases from J, with 20 bases between.

In its sample, this clone was seen a few times. The chain links TRBV27 to TRBJ1-4; D not resolved. V lost 6 bases and J 4 bases, leaving 3 bases between the germline ends. There are 11 residues in the CDR3. CDR1 is MNHEY, CDR2 SMNVEV, per germline (reference sequence). The CDR3 protein is CASRRNEKLFF. The CDR3 DNA reads as TGTGCCAGCAGGCGTAATGAAAAACTGTTTTTT.

The chain carries TRBV4-3 and TRBJ2-6; 9 bases align to TRBD1. The V segment lost 2 bases and the J segment 1 base; nucleotides outside the gene matches: 9. CDR1 LGHNA and CDR2 YSLEER come from the germline V gene. This CDR3 is 19 amino acids long. DNA of the CDR3: TGCGCCAGCAGCCAACATTTCGGACAGGGGAATTCTGGGGCCAACGTCCTGACTTTC. Its translation is CASSQHFGQGNSGANVLTF.

V usage is TRBV25-1 and J usage is TRBJ2-7; 13 bases map to TRBD2. Germline V lookup: CDR1 MGHDK, CDR2 SYGVNS. The V and J ends lost 7 bases and 0 bases, in that order; junction bases with no gene match: 6. The CDR3 spans 16 residues. This CDR3 reads CASTGRTSGSSYEQYF. The CDR3 coding sequence is TGTGCCAGCACCGGAAGGACTAGCGGGAGCTCCTACGAGCAGTACTTC.

This chain joins TRBV25-1 and TRBJ1-2; 8 bases fit TRBD1. This CDR3 comprises 14 residues. J was trimmed by 8 bases and V by 4 bases; bases with no gene match: 9. CDR1 MGHDK and CDR2 SYGVNS come from the germline V gene. DNA for the CDR3: TGTGCCAGCAGTGGACCCGGGACAGGCTTAGGCTACACCTTC. Translating gives CASSGPGTGLGYTF.

The V gene is TRBV28, the J gene TRBJ2-1; TRBD1 agrees at 8 bases. Germline CDR1 reads MDHEN; CDR2 reads SYDVKM. The CDR3 covers 15 residues. Trimming cost V 2 bases and J 8 bases; bases outside gene matches: 8. The CDR3 nucleotides are TGTGCCAGCAGTTTACCCAGGGGGCTTCTGGATGAGCAGTTCTTC. Protein: CASSLPRGLLDEQFF. Combining the CDR3 with reference TRBV28 and TRBJ2-1 gives the whole variable domain DVKVTQSSRYLVKRTGEKVFLECVQDMDHENMFWYRQDPGLGLRLIYFSYDVKMKEKGDIPEGYSVSREKKERFSLILESASTNQTSMYLCASSLPRGLLDEQFFGPGTRLTVL.

The chain carries TRBV6-1 and TRBJ2-7, with a weak D call TRBD1 (5 bases). Germline V lookup: CDR1 MNHNS, CDR2 SASEGT. Trimming took off 4 bases at V and 1 base at J, with 8 bases between the two ends. The CDR3 sequence is 13 residues long. As DNA, the CDR3 is TGTGCCAGCAGTGTTGACAGTTCCTACGAGCAGTACTTC. Protein sequence: CASSVDSSYEQYF.

The chain has TRBV28 and TRBJ1-2, with a possible D match to TRBD1 (6 bases). Deletions cut 10 bases from V and 5 bases from J, with 23 bases between. Looked up from germline, CDR1 is MDHEN and CDR2 is SYDVKM. This CDR3 has 15 residues. DNA for the CDR3: TGTGCCACGCTACACGGAGCTGGGGGCATATATGGCTACACCTTC. It yields the protein CATLHGAGGIYGYTF.

This chain links TRBV4-3 with TRBJ2-1, with TRBD1 as a possible D gene (5 bases). Germline assignment: CDR1 LGHNA and CDR2 YSLEER. Trimming left V 6 bases short and J 9 bases short, with 12 bases between. The CDR3 contains 12 residues. Here the CDR3 DNA reads TGCGCCAGCAGTCACCAGGGAAGTGAGCAGTTCTTC. Protein: CASSHQGSEQFF.

This chain uses TRBV7-3 with TRBJ2-7; 10 nucleotides align to TRBD2. The CDR3 loop spans 16 amino acids. V gave up 4 bases and J gave up 6 bases; unmatched junction bases: 12. From germline, CDR1 is SGHTA and CDR2 FQGTGA. The CDR3, as DNA: TGTGCCAGCAGCTCCGGCCATCTAGCGGGAGTAGGCGAGCAGTACTTC. It is translated as CASSSGHLAGVGEQYF.

The chain has TRBV9 and TRBJ2-7, with a tentative D call TRBD2 (5 bases). CDR3 length: 14 residues. Trimming pared 3 bases from V and 5 bases from J, leaving 15 bases between. Germline CDR1 SGDLS, CDR2 YYNGEE. CDR3: CASSAGGRVHEQYF. CDR3 sequence (DNA): TGTGCCAGCAGCGCCGGAGGAAGGGTACACGAGCAGTACTTC.

J is TRBJ1-2 and V is TRBV5-1, with TRBD1 identical over 9 bases. V trimming: 4 bases; J trimming: 0 bases; junction bases outside the gene matches: 1. The V gene's germline CDR1 is SGHRS and CDR2 YFSETQ. CDR3 length: 14 residues. In DNA, the CDR3 is TGCGCCAGCAGCGGGACAGGGACTAACTATGGCTACACCTTC. Translation gives CASSGTGTNYGYTF. Looking up the rest from reference TRBV5-1 and TRBJ1-2 gives the full variable domain: KAGVTQTPRYLIKTRGQQVTLSCSPISGHRSVSWYQQTPGQGLQFLFEYFSETQRNKGNFPGRFSGRQFSNSRSEMNVSTLELGDSALYLCASSGTGTNYGYTFGSGTRLTVV.

Remarks on this clone: A single base separates this from a much larger clone, so it may be a read error. The chain is built from TRBV9 and TRBJ1-1, with TRBD1 matching over 11 bases. From germline, CDR1 is SGDLS and CDR2 YYNGEE. This CDR3 is 14 amino acids long. Unmatched junction bases numbered 2, after V lost 3 bases and J lost 4 bases. The DNA of the CDR3 is TGTGCCAGCAGCGCCGGGACAGGGGGCACTGAAGCTTTCTTT. It yields the protein CASSAGTGGTEAFF.

The V gene is TRBV28, the J gene TRBJ2-5; 8 positions agree with TRBD1. This CDR3 comprises 15 residues. The V and J ends lost 5 bases and 1 base, in that order; junction bases with no gene match: 6. Per the germline V gene, CDR1 is MDHEN and CDR2 is SYDVKM. The CDR3 region is CASSGTGEIQETQYF. The CDR3 DNA sequence: TGTGCCAGCAGTGGGACAGGAGAGATCCAAGAGACCCAGTACTTC. Looking up the rest from reference TRBV28 and TRBJ2-5 gives the full variable domain: DVKVTQSSRYLVKRTGEKVFLECVQDMDHENMFWYRQDPGLGLRLIYFSYDVKMKEKGDIPEGYSVSREKKERFSLILESASTNQTSMYLCASSGTGEIQETQYFGPGTRLLVL.

This clone was recorded a few times. The chain carries TRBV20-1 and TRBJ1-2, with D uncertain. Germline CDR1 is DFQATT and CDR2 is SNEGSKA (reference sequence). The CDR3 covers 11 residues. V was trimmed by 6 bases and J by 3 bases, leaving 8 bases between them. The CDR3 reads CSAEADYGYTF. CDR3 bases: TGCAGTGCAGAGGCGGACTATGGCTACACCTTC.

This chain links TRBV27 with TRBJ2-6, with 9 bases that match TRBD1. The CDR3 sequence is 14 residues long. V shed 6 bases, J shed 13 bases, and the junction held 10 bases outside the gene matches. The germline gives CDR1 MNHEY, CDR2 SMNVEV (reference sequence). The CDR3 here is CASSRQGGPWVLTF. The CDR3 bases are TGTGCCAGCAGCCGACAGGGGGGTCCCTGGGTCCTGACTTTC.